A selection of T cell receptor beta chains follows, all from one sample in a study of cytotoxic CD8 clonotypes in ibrutinib-treated CLL. Assay used: immunoSEQ multiplex PCR; TCRdb lists only in-frame clones, some missing. The table has 20,000 to 25,000 clones, approximately 69% seen once. This sample comprised PBMCs, obtained before ibrutinib treatment. The source of these receptors is a human donor with chronic lymphocytic leukemia. The CDR3 runs from the conserved cysteine through the conserved F or W. Each record gives: CDR3 DNA, CDR3 protein, V gene, CDR3 length, J gene, D gene, clone size. A D gene is named only where the DNA matches it firmly. Some rows have no size entry. The others give once, few or many, or a class for an expanded clone.

CDR3 DNA: TGTGCCAGCAGTGAAGCCCTAACAGGACTAGCGGGAGGGTGGAATGAGCAGTTCTTC
CDR3 protein: CASSEALTGLAGGWNEQFF
V gene: TRBV2
CDR3 length: 19
J gene: TRBJ2-1
D gene: TRBD2
clone size: NA

CDR3 DNA: TGTGCCAGCAGCTTTGAGGACAGGGCCGGCTACACCTTC
CDR3 protein: CASSFEDRAGYTF
V gene: TRBV7-3
CDR3 length: 13
J gene: TRBJ1-2
D gene: TRBD1
clone size: NA

CDR3 DNA: TGTGCCAGTAGCACCACAGGGGGAAATGAGCAGTTCTTC
CDR3 protein: CASSTTGGNEQFF
V gene: TRBV19
CDR3 length: 13
J gene: TRBJ2-1
D gene: TRBD1
clone size: NA

CDR3 DNA: TGCGCCAGCAGCCTGGCGAGCTCTTTGGCTTCCTACGAGCAGTACTTC
CDR3 protein: CASSLASSLASYEQYF
V gene: TRBV5-1
CDR3 length: 16
J gene: TRBJ2-7
D gene: NA
clone size: NA

CDR3 DNA: TGTGCCAGTAGTATAGCAGCGGGAGGAGTGAATGAGCAGTTCTTC
CDR3 protein: CASSIAAGGVNEQFF
V gene: TRBV19
CDR3 length: 15
J gene: TRBJ2-1
D gene: TRBD2
clone size: NA

CDR3 DNA: TGTGCCACCGAACCGGGTACCTCCCACAATGAGCAGTTCTTC
CDR3 protein: CATEPGTSHNEQFF
V gene: TRBV10-3
CDR3 length: 14
J gene: TRBJ2-1
D gene: NA
clone size: NA

CDR3 DNA: TGCGCCAGCAGCCAAGCACTAGCGTGGAACACCGGGGAGCTGTTTTTT
CDR3 protein: CASSQALAWNTGELFF
V gene: TRBV4-1
CDR3 length: 16
J gene: TRBJ2-2
D gene: TRBD2
clone size: few

CDR3 DNA: TGTGCCAGCAGTTTCCTGCGGACAGGTCTTTTGGGCACAGATACGCAGTATTTT
CDR3 protein: CASSFLRTGLLGTDTQYF
V gene: TRBV28
CDR3 length: 18
J gene: TRBJ2-3
D gene: TRBD1
clone size: once

CDR3 DNA: TGCGCCAGCAGCCAAGTTCTAGCGGGATCCTACAATGAGCAGTTCTTC
CDR3 protein: CASSQVLAGSYNEQFF
V gene: TRBV4-3
CDR3 length: 16
J gene: TRBJ2-1
D gene: TRBD2
clone size: NA

CDR3 DNA: TGTGCCAGCAGCTCGCTGCTAAGTCAAGAGACCCAGTACTTC
CDR3 protein: CASSSLLSQETQYF
V gene: TRBV5-6
CDR3 length: 14
J gene: TRBJ2-5
D gene: NA
clone size: NA

CDR3 DNA: TGTGCCAGCAGCGCAATGACAGGTTTCCCCGGGGAGCTGTTTTTT
CDR3 protein: CASSAMTGFPGELFF
V gene: TRBV9
CDR3 length: 15
J gene: TRBJ2-2
D gene: NA
clone size: NA

CDR3 DNA: TGTGCCAGTACCGCGGGTAGCCCCCACTGGGGCAATGAGCAGTTCTTC
CDR3 protein: CASTAGSPHWGNEQFF
V gene: TRBV19
CDR3 length: 16
J gene: TRBJ2-1
D gene: NA
clone size: NA

CDR3 DNA: TGTGCCAGCAGTTGGACCCTCGAGCAGTACTTC
CDR3 protein: CASSWTLEQYF
V gene: TRBV2
CDR3 length: 11
J gene: TRBJ2-7
D gene: NA
clone size: NA

CDR3 DNA: TGTGCCTCAGCATACTCGGAACTAGCCAAAAACATTCAGTACTTC
CDR3 protein: CASAYSELAKNIQYF
V gene: TRBV27
CDR3 length: 15
J gene: TRBJ2-4
D gene: NA
clone size: NA

CDR3 DNA: TGTGCCAGCAGCTTAGTAGCCGCAGATACGCAGTATTTT
CDR3 protein: CASSLVAADTQYF
V gene: TRBV7-9
CDR3 length: 13
J gene: TRBJ2-3
D gene: NA
clone size: NA

CDR3 DNA: TGTGCCAGCAGCGTAGTTCCTTCCTACGAGCAGTACTTC
CDR3 protein: CASSVVPSYEQYF
V gene: TRBV9
CDR3 length: 13
J gene: TRBJ2-7
D gene: NA
clone size: NA

CDR3 DNA: TGTGCCAGCAGCCCTTCCGGGGGCGCTAGATATGGCTACACCTTC
CDR3 protein: CASSPSGGARYGYTF
V gene: TRBV7-9
CDR3 length: 15
J gene: TRBJ1-2
D gene: NA
clone size: medium-sized

CDR3 DNA: TGCGCCAGCAGCTTGGTTGGGCCTGGGGCCAACGTCCTGACTTTC
CDR3 protein: CASSLVGPGANVLTF
V gene: TRBV5-1
CDR3 length: 15
J gene: TRBJ2-6
D gene: NA
clone size: NA

CDR3 DNA: TGTGCCAGCAGTGGAGGGCCCACCGAGCAGTTCTTC
CDR3 protein: CASSGGPTEQFF
V gene: TRBV11-3
CDR3 length: 12
J gene: TRBJ2-1
D gene: NA
clone size: NA

CDR3 DNA: TGTGCCAGCAGCAAAGCACCGGGACAGCACCCCCGCTCTGGGGCCAACGTCCTGACTTTC
CDR3 protein: CASSKAPGQHPRSGANVLTF
V gene: TRBV21-1
CDR3 length: 20
J gene: TRBJ2-6
D gene: NA
clone size: few

CDR3 DNA: TGCGCCAGCAGCCCAATCTTCGGGCTCGAAAAACTGTTTTTT
CDR3 protein: CASSPIFGLEKLFF
V gene: TRBV5-1
CDR3 length: 14
J gene: TRBJ1-4
D gene: NA
clone size: NA

CDR3 DNA: TGCGCCAGCAGCCAAGATAGGGGGCAGGGGATCGACGGGGAGCTGTTTTTT
CDR3 protein: CASSQDRGQGIDGELFF
V gene: TRBV4-3
CDR3 length: 17
J gene: TRBJ2-2
D gene: TRBD1
clone size: NA

CDR3 DNA: TGTGCCAGTAGTATCCTCCGGAATGAGCAGTTCTTC
CDR3 protein: CASSILRNEQFF
V gene: TRBV19
CDR3 length: 12
J gene: TRBJ2-1
D gene: NA
clone size: NA

CDR3 DNA: TGTGCCAGCAGCTTGGTGACACTCGGCTCTGGAAACACCATATATTTT
CDR3 protein: CASSLVTLGSGNTIYF
V gene: TRBV5-8
CDR3 length: 16
J gene: TRBJ1-3
D gene: NA
clone size: NA

CDR3 DNA: TGTGCCTGGAGTGTAGGGGACAGGGGATACGAGCAGTACTTC
CDR3 protein: CAWSVGDRGYEQYF
V gene: TRBV30
CDR3 length: 14
J gene: TRBJ2-7
D gene: TRBD1
clone size: NA

CDR3 DNA: TGTGCCAGCAGCGTCAGAACAGGGAACCCAGAGACCCAGTACTTC
CDR3 protein: CASSVRTGNPETQYF
V gene: TRBV21-1
CDR3 length: 15
J gene: TRBJ2-5
D gene: NA
clone size: once

CDR3 DNA: TGTGCCAGCAGCCCAACCGGGGGGAGCTTACGTTACGAGCAGTACTTC
CDR3 protein: CASSPTGGSLRYEQYF
V gene: TRBV7-3
CDR3 length: 16
J gene: TRBJ2-7
D gene: TRBD2
clone size: NA

CDR3 DNA: TGTGCCAGCAGCCAAGATCGCGTCTCGTCCACGAACACCGGGGAGCTGTTTTTT
CDR3 protein: CASSQDRVSSTNTGELFF
V gene: TRBV4-2
CDR3 length: 18
J gene: TRBJ2-2
D gene: NA
clone size: NA

CDR3 DNA: TGCAGCGCGAAGGGGGAGGGGGAGACCCAGTACTTC
CDR3 protein: CSAKGEGETQYF
V gene: TRBV29-1
CDR3 length: 12
J gene: TRBJ2-5
D gene: NA
clone size: NA

CDR3 DNA: TGTGCCAGCAGCCCTGACGGGGACAGGGGAAACGAGCAGTACTTC
CDR3 protein: CASSPDGDRGNEQYF
V gene: TRBV6-1
CDR3 length: 15
J gene: TRBJ2-7
D gene: TRBD1
clone size: few

CDR3 DNA: TGTGCCAGCAGTGGTCGGGGACTAGCGGGAGGGTCTAGCACAGATACGCAGTATTTT
CDR3 protein: CASSGRGLAGGSSTDTQYF
V gene: TRBV6-1
CDR3 length: 19
J gene: TRBJ2-3
D gene: TRBD2
clone size: NA

CDR3 DNA: TGTGCCAGCAGACGTCACCGGGGACCCCTCCACTTT
CDR3 protein: CASRRHRGPLHF
V gene: TRBV28
CDR3 length: 12
J gene: TRBJ1-6
D gene: NA
clone size: NA

CDR3 DNA: TGCGCCAGCAGCTTGATGGGGACCGAAAACACTGAAGCTTTCTTT
CDR3 protein: CASSLMGTENTEAFF
V gene: TRBV5-1
CDR3 length: 15
J gene: TRBJ1-1
D gene: NA
clone size: NA

CDR3 DNA: TGCGCCAGCAGCTTGGCCGGGAGGAGAGAGACCCAGTACTTC
CDR3 protein: CASSLAGRRETQYF
V gene: TRBV5-1
CDR3 length: 14
J gene: TRBJ2-5
D gene: TRBD2
clone size: NA

CDR3 DNA: TGCGCCAGCAGCCTAGCGGGGCGGAAAGGGTCAGATACGCAGTATTTT
CDR3 protein: CASSLAGRKGSDTQYF
V gene: TRBV5-1
CDR3 length: 16
J gene: TRBJ2-3
D gene: TRBD2
clone size: NA

CDR3 DNA: TGTGCCAGCAGCGTAGGATCAGCGGGAGGAGGCTACACCTTC
CDR3 protein: CASSVGSAGGGYTF
V gene: TRBV9
CDR3 length: 14
J gene: TRBJ1-2
D gene: NA
clone size: NA

CDR3 DNA: TGCGCCAGCAGCCAAGATTTACAGAGGGAAGAGACCCAGTACTTC
CDR3 protein: CASSQDLQREETQYF
V gene: TRBV4-1
CDR3 length: 15
J gene: TRBJ2-5
D gene: NA
clone size: NA

CDR3 DNA: TGCAGCGTTGTGGTAGCGGGAGACAATGAGCAGTTCTTC
CDR3 protein: CSVVVAGDNEQFF
V gene: TRBV29-1
CDR3 length: 13
J gene: TRBJ2-1
D gene: TRBD2
clone size: NA

CDR3 DNA: TGTGCCAGCAGCCCGCCGGGACAGGGAACCTACGAGCAGTACTTC
CDR3 protein: CASSPPGQGTYEQYF
V gene: TRBV28
CDR3 length: 15
J gene: TRBJ2-7
D gene: TRBD1
clone size: NA

CDR3 DNA: TGTGCCAGCAGCCTCGCCGCAGGGGGGAAATCCCCCTACGAGCAGTACTTC
CDR3 protein: CASSLAAGGKSPYEQYF
V gene: TRBV11-3
CDR3 length: 17
J gene: TRBJ2-7
D gene: NA
clone size: NA

CDR3 DNA: TGTGCCAGCAGCCCTAATACCCGGAAGCGGGAGGAACCAGATACGCAGTATTTT
CDR3 protein: CASSPNTRKREEPDTQYF
V gene: TRBV7-6
CDR3 length: 18
J gene: TRBJ2-3
D gene: TRBD2
clone size: NA

CDR3 DNA: TGTGCCAGCAGCTTAGACAGCGGAACCTACAATGAGCAGTTCTTC
CDR3 protein: CASSLDSGTYNEQFF
V gene: TRBV11-1
CDR3 length: 15
J gene: TRBJ2-1
D gene: NA
clone size: NA